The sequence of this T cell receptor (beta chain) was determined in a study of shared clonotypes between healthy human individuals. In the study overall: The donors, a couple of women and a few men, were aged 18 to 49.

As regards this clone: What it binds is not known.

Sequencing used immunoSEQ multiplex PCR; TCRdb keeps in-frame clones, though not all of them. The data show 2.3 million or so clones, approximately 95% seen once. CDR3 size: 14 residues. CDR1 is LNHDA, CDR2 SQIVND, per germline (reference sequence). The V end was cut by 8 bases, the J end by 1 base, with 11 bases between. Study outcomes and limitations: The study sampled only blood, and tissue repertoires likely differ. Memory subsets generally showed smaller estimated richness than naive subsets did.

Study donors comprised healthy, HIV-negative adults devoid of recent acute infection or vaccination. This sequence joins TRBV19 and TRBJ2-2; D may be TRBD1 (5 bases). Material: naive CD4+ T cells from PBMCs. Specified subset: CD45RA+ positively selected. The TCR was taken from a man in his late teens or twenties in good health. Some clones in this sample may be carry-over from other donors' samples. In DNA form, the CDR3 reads TGTGCCAGTTCCTTCGACAGGAACACCGGGGAGCTGTTTTTT. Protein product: CASSFDRNTGELFF.